This record covers a single T cell receptor beta chain. Its cognate antigen has yet to be identified. No quality values exist for individual bases; no much larger clone is one base distant. Participants in the prospective study were enrolled through a virtual design, were aged about 18 to 89 years, and lived in approximately 25 United States geographic areas. To assign participants to cohorts, the prospective study relied on clinical history that participants themselves reported in a screening survey and a study questionnaire. Recovered participants in ImmuneRACE Cohort 3 were defined by two consecutive negative NP/OP PCR tests, clearance by a healthcare professional, or resolution of symptoms. Each participant in the prospective study had whole blood, serum and a nasopharyngeal or oropharyngeal swab collected by mobile phlebotomists. Additional blood draws and questionnaires over an approximately two-month period could optionally be provided by prospective study participants. Before DNA extraction, blood samples from the prospective study were shipped at room temperature or frozen.

TCRbeta CDR3 regions were amplified from genomic DNA using the immunoSEQ Assay, a bias-controlled multiplex PCR. Regarding the original processing steps: Within the assay, amplification of reference gene primers was used to estimate how many nucleated cells each sample contained. To quantify the absolute abundance of each unique TCRbeta CDR3 rearrangement, sequence reads were collapsed and filtered. Productive Simpson clonality was computed per sample as the square root of Simpson's diversity index over productive rearrangements. In TCRdb, the immuneACCESS table is reduced to in-frame sequences with V and J assigned. These tables do not hold every clone; where another copy was compared, an unresolved V gene accounts for under half, and the others remain unexplained. V and J calls and clone size come straight from that table; D and trimming were deduced from the DNA. Present in this sample are around 190,000 clones, roughly 77% of which were seen just once. Approximately 8.7% of the sample is taken by the ten largest.

These data originate in a study of blood T cell repertoires in COVID-19 (dated by TCRdb to the early 2020s). Turning to the overall study: The collaborator samples originated in the United States, Italy and Spain and spanned the acute and convalescent phases of COVID-19. The material from the prospective study consisted of cDNA or gDNA derived from T cells, B-cell-depleted T cells, or PBMCs. The dataset comprised deeply sampled blood TCRbeta repertoires from subjects exposed to, actively infected with, or recovered from COVID-19. The repertoires were released in a freely available public database meant as a resource for research on the immune response to SARS-CoV-2. Samples came from the ongoing ImmuneRACE study (first 160 participants) plus 1,254 subjects from 6 global collaborators. The sample metadata nearly always contained a de-identified subject ID, COVID-19 status, age in years and sex. Where available, HLA class I and class II types were obtained from metadata supplied by the sample provider rather than from assay-based typing.

The germline V gene encodes CDR1 LNHDA and CDR2 SQIVND (reference sequence). From the cysteine through the phenylalanine, the CDR3 covers 13 amino acids. Here the CDR3 DNA is all that survives: 39 bases in frame from base 1. The paper's findings and limits, for the study overall: Clinical and demographic metadata were provided uncurated, with the amount varying by source and participant.

Sequenced material: PBMCs or T cells enriched from blood (not recorded which). This TCR derives from a man aged 35-49 years who had recovered from COVID-19. This chain joins TRBV19 to TRBJ2-5, and 9 junctional nucleotides match TRBD2. This receptor carries the CDR3 CRTSALYQETQYF. The nucleotides are TGTCGGACTAGCGCCCTGTACCAAGAGACCCAGTACTTC.